A selection of T cell receptor beta chains follows, all from one sample in a study of T cell repertoires in cytomegalovirus infection. MiXCR, run by TCRdb on the reads, gives a single entry per CDR3 protein. The data contain 180,000 or so distinct CDR3 sequences, roughly 17% of them singletons. The sequencing sample was made of CD8+ T cells from PBMCs. The receptors derive from a human donor in good health (CMV status not recorded). Some clones in this sample may be carry-over from other donors' samples. Both conserved end residues are part of each CDR3. The D gene is left open where the match is weak. Clone size is stated in some rows and not others, as once, few, many or a class when expanded.

>TRBV5-1|TRBJ2-2|NA|TRBD1
CASSLEGALTGELFF
TGCGCCAGCAGCTTGGAGGGGGCCCTAACCGGGGAGCTGTTTTTT
>TRBV6-2/TRBV6-3|TRBJ2-2|few|TRBD2
CASSYSTSGGVVELFF
TGTGCCAGCAGTTACTCGACTAGCGGGGGGGTAGTGGAGCTGTTTTTT
>TRBV10-3|TRBJ2-2|NA|NA
CAITPVQTGNTGELFF
TGTGCCATCACCCCGGTCCAGACAGGGAACACCGGGGAGCTGTTTTTT
>TRBV6-2/TRBV6-3|TRBJ2-2|few|NA
CASSYGLQFRESTGELFF
TGTGCCAGCAGTTACGGCCTCCAGTTCAGGGAAAGTACCGGGGAGCTGTTTTTT
>TRBV5-6|TRBJ2-7|few|NA
CASSYGTTYYEQYF
TGTGCCAGCAGCTACGGGACAACGTATTACGAGCAGTACTTC
>TRBV19|TRBJ1-5|NA|TRBD1
CASSIDRQGRQPQHF
TGTGCCAGTAGTATAGATCGACAGGGGCGGCAGCCCCAGCATTTT
>TRBV28|TRBJ1-2|few|NA
CASSSIPTVNHYGYTF
TGTGCCAGCAGCTCCATCCCTACAGTAAACCATTATGGCTACACCTTC
>TRBV19|TRBJ2-1|NA|TRBD1
CASRTGTGALNEQFF
TGTGCCAGTAGGACCGGGACAGGGGCTTTGAATGAGCAGTTCTTC
>TRBV6-2/TRBV6-3|TRBJ1-1|few|NA
CASREGTRNTEAFF
TGTGCCAGCAGAGAGGGGACACGGAACACTGAAGCTTTCTTT
>TRBV10-2|TRBJ1-1|many|NA
CASRGGRMNTEAFF
TGCGCCAGCAGGGGGGGACGGATGAACACTGAAGCTTTCTTT